The 20 T cell receptor beta chains below were found in one sample sequenced in a study of T cells in Graves' hyperthyroidism and ophthalmopathy. Amplification targeted TCR beta CDR3 regions from RNA transcripts. During a first-round RT-PCR of the TCR CDR3, the HTBI primer set was used. TCRdb analysed the multiplex PCR reads with MiXCR anew, one entry per CDR3 protein. This sample has some 760,000 distinct CDR3 sequences, with around 15% found just once. The sample consisted of blood. The receptors here all came from a woman aged 18-29 years with Graves' hyperthyroidism.

The chain couples TRBV5-4 to TRBJ1-1; TRBD1 matches 9 bases. The CDR3 is 12 amino acids. The V gene end was trimmed by 5 bases and the J gene end by 12 bases; junction bases not matched to a gene: 8. Per the germline V gene, CDR1 is SGHNT and CDR2 is YYREEE (reference sequence). This CDR3 is CASSYTGGVTFF. DNA for the CDR3: TGTGCCAGCAGTTATACAGGGGGCGTAACTTTCTTT.

This clonotype was counted between two and nine times. The rearrangement uses TRBV9 and TRBJ1-2; TRBD1 aligns across 7 bases. Trimming removed 3 bases from V and 2 bases from J; junction bases left unmatched: 4. CDR3 length equals 14 residues. Germline loops: CDR1 SGDLS, CDR2 YYNGEE. This chain's CDR3 is CASSEGGGNYGYTF. The CDR3 DNA sequence: TGTGCCAGCAGCGAAGGGGGCGGGAACTATGGCTACACCTTC.

The rearrangement links TRBV14 to TRBJ1-6, with D perhaps TRBD1 (5 bases). Germline assignment: CDR1 SGHDN and CDR2 FVKESK. The CDR3 is made up of 14 amino acids. The ends were cut back, 8 bases at V and 9 bases at J, with 17 bases in the middle. CDR3 nucleotides: TGTGCCAGCTGTGACAGTCCAAGGGGTTCACCCCTCCACTTT. It specifies CASCDSPRGSPLHF.

This clonotype was seen a handful of times. This rearrangement joins TRBV20-1 to TRBJ2-3; 9 bases line up with TRBD2. V dropped 5 bases and J dropped 2; count of bases not matched to a gene: 5. Germline V lookup: CDR1 DFQATT, CDR2 SNEGSKA (reference sequence). The CDR3 length is 14 residues. CDR3 amino acids: CSAFSSGDTDTQYF. CDR3 DNA sequence: TGCAGTGCTTTCTCTAGCGGGGACACAGATACGCAGTATTTT.

Many counts were recorded for this clonotype. This chain uses TRBV6-1 with TRBJ2-6; unclear D gene. V lost 6 bases, J lost 0 bases, and 3 bases lay in between. This CDR3 is 13 amino acids long. Germline loops: CDR1 MNHNS, CDR2 SASEGT. CDR3 nucleotide sequence: TGTGCCAGCAGGGACTCTGGGGCCAACGTCCTGACTTTC. It specifies CASRDSGANVLTF.

This clonotype was seen a handful of times. This chain joins TRBV29-1 and TRBJ2-1, with D hard to call. In germline, CDR1 is SQVTM, CDR2 ANQGSEA. V lost 3 bases, J lost 6 bases, and 12 bases lay in between. The CDR3 consists of 13 residues. DNA for the CDR3: TGCAGCGTTGATTGGTCCCCGGGCAATGAGCAGTTCTTC. Translated, it gives CSVDWSPGNEQFF.

This clonotype was seen more than once but under ten times. This rearrangement joins TRBV29-1 to TRBJ1-1; tentative D call: TRBD1 (6 bases). Germline V CDR1 and CDR2: SQVTM, ANQGSEA. Trimming cost V 6 bases and J 1 base, with 9 bases left between them. The CDR3 is 12 residues long. The CDR3 DNA reads as TGCAGCGTACTCAGGGGGAACACTGAAGCTTTCTTT. Translating it yields CSVLRGNTEAFF.

This clonotype was picked up many times. The V gene is TRBV3-1, the J gene TRBJ2-2; TRBD2 matches at 11 bases. The CDR3 has 16 residues. The V gene's germline CDR1 is LGHDT and CDR2 YNNKEL (reference sequence). Trimming took 1 base from V and 5 from J; bases not matched to a gene: 3. The DNA for the CDR3 is TGTGCCAGCAGCCAAGCCGGGACTAGCGGAACCGGGGAGCTGTTTTTT. Translation gives CASSQAGTSGTGELFF. Looking up the rest from reference TRBV3-1 and TRBJ2-2 gives the full variable domain: DTAVSQTPKYLVTQMGNDKSIKCEQNLGHDTMYWYKQDSKKFLKIMFSYNNKELIINETVPNRFSPKSPDKAHLNLHINSLELGDSAVYFCASSQAGTSGTGELFFGEGSRLTVL.

The gene calls are TRBV12-5 and TRBJ2-1; no reliable D call. The CDR3 consists of 9 residues. V was clipped by 9 bases and J by 13 bases, with 10 bases between them. CDR1 LGHNT and CDR2 FRNRAP come from the germline V gene. CDR3 coding DNA: TGTGCTAGAGCACCTCCTCAGTTCTTC. Amino acid sequence: CARAPPQFF.

This clonotype was detected many times. A read error may produce the germline difference seen at one junction end. The genes are TRBV5-1 and TRBJ2-1; perhaps TRBD2 as D (6 bases). This CDR3 contains 14 residues. Germline V gene lookup returns CDR1 SGHRS and CDR2 YFSETQ. The CDR3 sequence: CASSSSGPYNEQFF. DNA of the CDR3: TGTGCCAGCAGCTCGAGCGGGCCCTACAATGAGCAGTTCTTC.

This clonotype was found many times. The chain recombines TRBV11-2 with TRBJ2-7, with D possibly TRBD1 on 5 matching bases. V was pared by 3 bases and J by 5 bases, with 11 bases between. Germline assignment: CDR1 SGHAT and CDR2 FQNNGV. CDR3 length: 13 residues. Here the CDR3 DNA reads TGTGCCAGCAGCTTCTCAGGGAACCACGAGCAGTACTTC. It encodes CASSFSGNHEQYF.

The chain employs TRBV28 and TRBJ2-1; D could derive from TRBD1 or TRBD2 (5 bases each). CDR1 and CDR2 (germline): MDHEN, SYDVKM. This CDR3 region has 15 residues. Trimming shortened V by 7 bases and J by 1 base, and 14 bases separated the two germline ends. DNA for the CDR3: TGTGCCAGCATTCGCTCGGGACCTTCCTACAATGAGCAGTTCTTC. Translating gives CASIRSGPSYNEQFF.

This clonotype was found many times. This chain joins TRBV12-3 or TRBV12-4 and TRBJ2-4, with no clear D. V lost 4 bases, J lost 6 bases, and 13 bases lay in between. This CDR3 comprises 14 residues. In nucleotides, the CDR3 is TGTGCCAGCAGTTCCCAAGGGTTGGGAAACATTCAGTACTTC. Amino acid sequence: CASSSQGLGNIQYF.

This clonotype was observed many times. The chain couples TRBV4-1 to TRBJ1-1; TRBD1 aligns across 8 bases. The CDR3 sequence is 15 residues long. The trim removed 1 base at V and 3 bases at J, leaving 4 bases unmatched. The germline gives CDR1 MGHRA, CDR2 YSYEKL. CDR3: CASSQGYRGDTEAFF. The CDR3 DNA follows: TGCGCCAGCAGCCAAGGTTACAGGGGGGACACTGAAGCTTTCTTT.

The CDR3 DNA reads as TGTGCCAGCAGCCACTGGACAGGGGATTTCTCAGAGACCCAGTACTTC. Amino acid sequence: CASSHWTGDFSETQYF. The rearrangement uses TRBV14 and TRBJ2-5; 9 positions agree with TRBD1. The trim removed 3 bases at V and 4 bases at J, leaving 9 bases unmatched. Germline lookup yields CDR1 SGHDN and CDR2 FVKESK. CDR3 length: 16 amino acids.

The chain links TRBV19 to TRBJ2-2, with 13 bases aligning to TRBD2. The V gene end was trimmed by 4 bases and the J gene end by 6 bases; junction bases not matched to a gene: 5. CDR1 LNHDA and CDR2 SQIVND come from the germline V gene (reference sequence). The CDR3 is made up of 16 amino acids. The DNA for the CDR3 is TGTGCCAGTAGTAAAGGACTAGCGGGAGTGGCCGGGGAGCTGTTTTTT. Amino acids: CASSKGLAGVAGELFF.

V is TRBV19 and J is TRBJ2-5, with 10 nucleotides matching TRBD1. Germline CDR1 reads LNHDA; CDR2 reads SQIVND (reference sequence). The CDR3 totals 14 residues. The V segment lost 9 bases and the J segment 2 bases; nucleotides outside the gene matches: 6. Here the CDR3 reads CASRLDRGQETQYF. As DNA, the CDR3 is TGTGCCAGCCGTCTGGACAGGGGGCAAGAGACCCAGTACTTC. The whole variable domain, filled in from reference TRBV19 and TRBJ2-5, reads DGGITQSPKYLFRKEGQNVTLSCEQNLNHDAMYWYRQDPGQGLRLIYYSQIVNDFQKGDIAEGYSVSREKKESFPLTVTSAQKNPTAFYLCASRLDRGQETQYFGPGTRLLVL.

In this sample, this clonotype turned up many times. This rearrangement joins TRBV11-3 to TRBJ2-7; 10 bases match TRBD1. The J segment lost 9 bases and the V segment lost 6 bases, leaving 11 bases of the junction unmatched. Germline V gene sequence: CDR1 SGHNT, CDR2 YENEEA. This CDR3 has 14 residues. CDR3 protein: CASSSHRDRGAQYF. In DNA form, the CDR3 reads TGTGCCAGCAGTTCTCACCGGGACAGGGGAGCGCAGTACTTC. Supplemented by reference TRBV11-3 and TRBJ2-7, the full variable domain reads EAGVVQSPRYKIIEKKQPVAFWCNPISGHNTLYWYLQNLGQGPELLIRYENEEAVDDSQLPKDRFSAERLKGVDSTLKIQPAELGDSAVYLCASSSHRDRGAQYFGPGTRLTVT.

This clonotype was seen at least ten times. The J gene is TRBJ2-7, the V gene TRBV9, with TRBD2 matching over 9 bases. The CDR3 extends over 17 amino acids. V was clipped by 3 bases and J by 7 bases; unmatched bases: 17. CDR1 and CDR2 from the germline V gene are SGDLS and YYNGEE. The CDR3 nucleotides are TGTGCCAGCAGCGCCAACTTAGCGGGAGCGGGGATAGAGGAGCAGTACTTC. Translation gives CASSANLAGAGIEEQYF.

This clonotype was counted many times. The genes are TRBV7-8 and TRBJ2-5, with TRBD2 identical over 11 bases. J was trimmed by 1 base and V by 4 bases; bases with no gene match: 5. This CDR3 comprises 16 residues. Germline V lookup: CDR1 SGHVS, CDR2 FQNEAQ. CDR3 DNA sequence: TGTGCCAGCAGCTCCGGACTAGCGGGCCCCCAAGAGACCCAGTACTTC. Amino acids: CASSSGLAGPQETQYF.